This T cell receptor beta chain comes out of a study of blood T cells in healthy people across ages. General study findings and limits: Long-lived donors had more naive CD4+ cells and higher diversity than aged donors.

Then a second PCR, running about 6 to 12 cycles, was carried out with a sample-barcoded 5' primer and a J-beta primer mix. One entry per CDR3 protein, called by TCRdb with MiXCR from the 5' RACE reads. Of roughly 1,700,000 distinct CDR3 sequences listed, roughly 27% are singletons. Deletions cut 4 bases from V and 5 bases from J, with 9 bases between. The CDR3 is made up of 12 amino acids. From germline, CDR1 is SEHNR and CDR2 FQNEAQ (reference sequence). Many counts were recorded for this clonotype. Antigen specificity is unknown. Specimen: blood. The receptor was isolated from a woman in her twenties or thirties in good health. The chain joins TRBV7-9 to TRBJ2-7, with D unclear. The CDR3 sequence is CASSSRVNEQYF. In nucleotides, the CDR3 is TGTGCCAGCAGCTCTCGGGTAAACGAGCAGTACTTC.